Reported below is one TCR beta chain. As yet, its antigen is unknown. This specimen comes from a study of T cell responses to AZD1222 COVID-19 vaccine. Clones were sequenced by immunoSEQ multiplex PCR, and TCRdb holds only the in-frame ones, with some missing. This table holds 150,000 or so clones, 90% found once. Study-wide results and caveats: Spike regions recognized by vaccine-associated CD4 TCRs spanned the protein, led by 160-218 and 743-854. Seropositive AZD1222 recipients at baseline numbered only 5 to 7. Donors were largely white British and mainly female; clonal diversity was possibly underestimated.

V lost 1 base and J 6 bases, leaving 16 bases between the germline ends. The germline gives CDR1 SGHRS, CDR2 YFSETQ. The length of the CDR3 is 16 residues. The rearrangement links TRBV5-1 to TRBJ2-2; either TRBD1 or TRBD2 may fit D (6 bases each). The origin of this receptor is an adult in good health. Material: peripheral blood, obtained on day 0 of AZD1222 vaccination. The DNA of the CDR3 is TGCGCCAGCAGCTTGTATCCGGGGGCAAGGGCCGGGGAGCTGTTTTTT. It yields the protein CASSLYPGARAGELFF.